This TCR beta chain was sequenced for a study of blood T cell repertoires in COVID-19. For the study at large: Some COVID-19 samples were acute and others convalescent; all came from the United States, Italy and Spain. Sources were T cells, B-cell-depleted T cells, or PBMCs; the material itself was cDNA or gDNA.

In the original processing: Nucleated cell counts were estimated from reference gene primer amplification. The method was immunoSEQ multiplex PCR; TCRdb's version includes in-frame clones alone and lacks a portion of them. The V and J calls and the clone size are those of that table, but D and trimming were determined from the DNA. The sample has about 270,000 clones; around nine tenths are singletons. This clone was counted once. CDR3 length: 16 amino acids. J lost 2 bases, V lost 1 base, and 7 bases had no gene match. Germline assignment: CDR1 MDHEN and CDR2 SYDVKM. Sequencing was done on a sample of peripheral blood. The sequence came from a man between 35 and 55 years old with active or convalescent COVID-19. This rearrangement joins TRBV28 to TRBJ2-7, with 8 positions matching TRBD2. CDR3 region: CASSLFAGGSTYEQYF. DNA of the CDR3: TGTGCCAGCAGTTTATTTGCGGGGGGCAGTACCTACGAGCAGTACTTC.